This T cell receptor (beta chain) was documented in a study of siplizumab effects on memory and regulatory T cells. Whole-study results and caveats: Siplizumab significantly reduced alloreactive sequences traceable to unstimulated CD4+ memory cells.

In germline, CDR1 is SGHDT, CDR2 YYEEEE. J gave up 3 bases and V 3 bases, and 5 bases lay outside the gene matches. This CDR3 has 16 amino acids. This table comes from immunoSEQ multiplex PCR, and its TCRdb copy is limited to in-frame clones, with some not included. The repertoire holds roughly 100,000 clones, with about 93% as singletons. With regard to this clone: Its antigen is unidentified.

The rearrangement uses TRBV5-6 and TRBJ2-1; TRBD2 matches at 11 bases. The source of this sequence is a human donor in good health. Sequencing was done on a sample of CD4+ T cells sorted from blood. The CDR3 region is CASSSTGLAVYNEQFF. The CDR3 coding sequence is TGTGCCAGCAGCTCCACGGGACTAGCGGTCTACAATGAGCAGTTCTTC.